This T cell receptor (beta chain) was captured by sequencing in a study of tumor and adjacent non-tumor tissue in lung cancer. Study details: Histology: about twelve adenocarcinoma, 2 squamous cell carcinoma, 1 small cell lung cancer. Study results and caveats: In normal lung, the top 100 clones were significantly more dominant than in tumor. Significantly higher TCR diversity was found in tumor than normal lung.

The CDR3 is 13 amino acids. Three rounds of nested PCR, following a modified ARM-PCR protocol, produced the TCRbeta library. MiXCR was run by TCRdb on the multiplex PCR reads, yielding one entry per CDR3 protein. The repertoire has about 76,000 distinct CDR3 sequences, approximately 71% of them found once; the top ten carry over 9.5%. On this clonotype itself: Its antigen is as yet unknown. The junction differs from germline at one of its ends, possibly a read error.

No cell sorting was done before RNA was extracted from the tissue. The sequenced material came from lung tumor tissue. The rearrangement joins TRBV12-3 or TRBV12-4 to TRBJ2-5, with D perhaps matching TRBD1 (7 bases). The sequence was obtained from a woman between 65 and 79 years old with non-small cell lung cancer. The CDR3: CASSLDREEIQYF. In DNA, the CDR3 is TGTGCTAGCAGTTTAGACAGGGAGGAGATCCAGTACTTC.